This TCR beta chain stems from a study of the immune and genomic landscape of osteosarcoma. The assay was immunoSEQ multiplex PCR, and TCRdb's table has in-frame clones only and misses some. The sample lists more than 10,000 clones; 71% were seen once. Primary, local recurrence and metastasis osteosarcoma tumors were taken after treatment from poor-prognosis patients. The germline V gene encodes CDR1 LGHNT and CDR2 FRNRAP. This CDR3 contains 14 residues. V gave up 4 bases and J gave up 1 base; unmatched junction bases: 2. The TCR was taken from a human donor with osteosarcoma. The J gene is TRBJ1-1, the V gene TRBV12-5; 8 bases are shared with TRBD1. Source material: osteosarcoma tumor tissue from the lung. Here the CDR3 DNA reads TGTGCTAGTGGTTCCGACAGGGGGAACACTGAAGCTTTCTTT. Protein: CASGSDRGNTEAFF.